This T cell receptor (beta chain) was sequenced during a study of human CD8 memory T cell subsets. Concerning this clonotype: What it binds is unknown.

Investigators built TCR beta libraries using UMI-labeled 5' RACE. In the original processing: There were between roughly 2,900 and 18,000 functional CDR3 beta clonotypes held in each TCR beta library. TCRdb re-called the 5' RACE reads, yielding one record per CDR3 amino acid sequence without DNA. These V and J calls are TCRdb output, not the study's own analysis. The sample has over 3,500 distinct CDR3 sequences. Findings and caveats of the study: Diversity in stem-like memory and precursor exhausted T cells was similarly high, unlike effector memory cells. Sequencing was limited to the T cell receptor beta chain. In the comparison of repertoires, stem-like memory and precursor exhausted T cells overlapped only minimally.

This receptor was identified in a human donor in good health. What was sequenced was CD8+ effector memory T cells (TEM) sorted from PBMCs. Subset meaning: effector memory CD8 T cells, CCR7- CD45RO+ CD95+.

The CDR3 here is CASIARTEAFF. The chain is built from TRBV30 and TRBJ1-1; TCRdb proposes TRBD1, but this gene call is untestable without DNA. CDR1 and CDR2 (germline): GTSNPN, SVGIG (reference sequence). This CDR3 is 11 amino acids long.